The rows below give T cell receptor beta chains drawn from one sample of a study of blood T cells in healthy people across ages. Each CDR3 protein is one row after TCRdb ran MiXCR on the 5' RACE reads. In the table there are about 1,500,000 distinct CDR3 sequences, 40% to 50% of which are singletons. The sequenced sample consisted of blood. The receptors here all came from a woman aged 18-29 years in good health. Each CDR3 is given with its conserved first and last residue. Each record gives: V gene, J gene, clone size, D gene, CDR3 protein, CDR3 DNA. A D gene is named only where the DNA matches it firmly. Clone size is stated in some rows and not others, as once, few, many or a class when expanded.

TRBV27,TRBJ1-5,.,.,CASSYKLSNQPQHF,TGTGCCAGCAGCTACAAGCTTAGCAATCAGCCCCAGCATTTT
TRBV7-9,TRBJ1-1,.,.,CASSSYWGDTEAFF,TGTGCCAGCAGCTCTTATTGGGGGGACACTGAAGCTTTCTTT
TRBV20-1,TRBJ2-7,.,TRBD2,CSATAVTSGRGYGYEQYF,TGCAGTGCCACAGCCGTAACTAGCGGGAGAGGGTATGGCTACGAGCAGTACTTC
TRBV20-1,TRBJ2-1,few,.,CSARGTGTYNEQFF,TGCAGTGCTAGAGGTACCGGAACCTACAATGAGCAGTTCTTC
TRBV6-1,TRBJ1-2,.,TRBD1,CASTQGAAGYTF,TGTGCCAGCACCCAGGGGGCTGCCGGCTACACCTTC
TRBV28,TRBJ1-1,many,.,CASLRTENTEAFF,TGTGCCAGCCTCCGGACGGAGAACACTGAAGCTTTCTTT
TRBV29-1,TRBJ2-7,few,TRBD1,CSVTGQGAYEQYF,TGCAGCGTTACGGGACAGGGGGCCTACGAGCAGTACTTC
TRBV4-1,TRBJ2-5,.,TRBD2,CASSHLAGGATQYF,TGCGCCAGCAGCCATCTAGCGGGAGGGGCGACCCAGTACTTC
TRBV4-1,TRBJ1-2,few,.,CASSQEGSGNYGYTF,TGCGCCAGCAGCCAAGAGGGCTCAGGGAACTATGGCTACACCTTC
TRBV11-2,TRBJ2-1,few,TRBD2,CASSLGVAGGEQFF,TGTGCCAGCAGCCTCGGGGTAGCGGGAGGTGAGCAGTTCTTC
TRBV29-1,TRBJ1-1,.,.,CSVSGFEEAEAFF,TGCAGCGTCTCAGGGTTCGAAGAGGCTGAAGCTTTCTTT
TRBV6-2/TRBV6-3,TRBJ2-3,.,.,CASSYPLSDRRTDTQYF,TGTGCCAGCAGTTACCCTCTTAGCGACCGCCGCACAGATACGCAGTATTTT
TRBV20-1,TRBJ1-2,.,.,CSARDVRILGYTF,TGCAGTGCTAGAGATGTGCGGATCCTAGGCTACACCTTC
TRBV7-2,TRBJ2-1,once,.,CASSPRRGGLSSYNEQFF,TGTGCCAGCAGCCCTAGGAGGGGGGGCCTCAGCTCCTACAATGAGCAGTTCTTC
TRBV5-1,TRBJ2-1,.,TRBD1,CASSSGTGNYNEQFF,TGCGCCAGCAGCTCCGGGACAGGGAATTACAATGAGCAGTTCTTC
TRBV24-1,TRBJ1-4,.,.,CATSRGQLNEKLFF,TGTGCCACCAGCCGGGGTCAGCTTAATGAAAAACTGTTTTTT
TRBV25-1,TRBJ2-7,.,.,CASSDPLGSYNEQYF,TGTGCCAGCAGTGATCCCCTCGGCTCTTACAATGAGCAGTACTTC
TRBV7-6,TRBJ2-1,.,TRBD2,CASSLGPSGSYHEQFF,TGTGCCAGCAGCTTAGGTCCTAGCGGGAGTTATCATGAGCAGTTCTTC
TRBV10-3,TRBJ2-5,few,.,CAISDRLGETQYF,TGTGCCATATCGGACCGGCTTGGGGAGACCCAGTACTTC
TRBV5-1,TRBJ2-7,few,.,CASSPAGRAYEQYF,TGCGCCAGCAGCCCGGCAGGCAGGGCGTACGAGCAGTACTTC
TRBV11-2,TRBJ2-1,.,TRBD2,CASRTSSGEQFF,TGTGCCAGCAGGACTAGCTCTGGTGAGCAGTTCTTC
TRBV5-1,TRBJ2-1,.,.,CASSLRIYSYNEQFF,TGCGCCAGCAGCTTGCGGATTTACTCCTACAATGAGCAGTTCTTC
TRBV27,TRBJ1-1,.,.,CASSLGSGNTEAFF,TGTGCCAGCAGTTTGGGGTCGGGGAACACTGAAGCTTTCTTT
TRBV4-1,TRBJ2-7,.,TRBD1,CASSQRQGPYNEQYF,TGCGCCAGCAGCCAAAGACAGGGTCCCTACAATGAGCAGTACTTC